This section outlines one T cell receptor beta chain sequence together with its context. Antigen unknown. The data belong to a study of Ad26.COV2.S vaccination and SARS-CoV-2 variants. Study-wide results and limits: There was a possibility that the TCR breadth and depth analyses underestimated total T cell responses. Higher spike-specific TCR breadth was found in vaccine recipients than in placebo recipients. Reports say spike-specific CD8+ and CD4+ T cell responses covered substantial breadth after vaccination. Measurement of non-spike TCR breadth gave similar results in vaccine and placebo recipients.

TCRdb's copy holds only in-frame clones and misses some; the assay was immunoSEQ multiplex PCR. The table records hundreds of thousands of clones, about 91% of them present only once. Germline CDR1 is LGHDT and CDR2 is YNNKEL (reference sequence). Trimming removed 3 bases at V and 5 bases at J, with 14 bases between. CDR3 length: 14 amino acids. This chain links TRBV3-1 (or the pseudogene TRBV3-2) with TRBJ2-7; D call uncertain. The TCR sequence derives from a human donor who had recovered from COVID-19. The input for sequencing was peripheral blood, taken after recovery from COVID-19. The CDR3 is CASSQGPLGHEQYF. Here the CDR3 DNA reads TGTGCCAGCAGCCAGGGCCCCCTAGGTCACGAGCAGTACTTC.